Here is one TCR beta chain with its context. The CDR3 spans 14 residues. V lost 10 bases and J lost 1, with 16 bases in between. Germline loops: CDR1 MNHNY, CDR2 SVGAGI (reference sequence). This sample is drawn from a study of cytomegalovirus exposure and HLA in healthy donors. About the research overall: Counted in an early data release were roughly 87 million unique TCRs from HLA-typed donors.

Primers: 60 Vbeta forward and 13 Jbeta reverse. Clones were sequenced by immunoSEQ multiplex PCR, and TCRdb holds only the in-frame ones, with some missing. The data hold roughly 130,000 clones, with about 83% observed a single time. Sequenced material: PBMCs. This rearrangement joins TRBV6-6 to TRBJ2-5; D is possibly TRBD2 (6 bases). This receptor was obtained from a girl aged 2 to 9 in good health and CMV-seronegative. DNA of the CDR3: TGTGCCACCTTCCCCGGGGGAATCCAAGAGACCCAGTACTTC. This translates into CATFPGGIQETQYF.